This is a list of T cell receptor beta chains from one sample in a study of CD8+ T cells in alopecia areata. Generated by immunoSEQ multiplex PCR, the TCRdb table keeps only in-frame clones and is missing some. The sample has about 200,000 clones; 56% are singletons. Sequencing was performed on CD8+ T cells sorted from blood. These receptors all come from a human donor in good health. The CDR3 runs from the conserved cysteine through the conserved F or W. Each record gives: clone size, J gene, V gene, CDR3 length, D gene, CDR3 protein, CDR3 DNA. The D gene is left open where the match is weak. A clone size is listed for some rows: how often the clone was seen (once, few, many), or a class if it is expanded.

>.|TRBJ2-2|TRBV27|15|TRBD2
CASSPLSGGAGELFF
TGTGCCAGCTCCCCTCTCAGCGGGGGGGCCGGGGAGCTGTTTTTT
>.|TRBJ1-1|TRBV29-1|11|.
CSRGLDTEAFF
TGCAGCCGAGGTTTGGACACTGAAGCTTTCTTT
>.|TRBJ1-1|TRBV30|12|.
CAWSVSEAPLFF
TGTGCCTGGAGTGTATCTGAGGCTCCCCTATTCTTT
>.|TRBJ2-5|TRBV7-9|15|.
CASSLALRGQETQYF
TGTGCCAGCAGCTTAGCGCTTCGGGGGCAAGAGACCCAGTACTTC
>.|TRBJ1-2|TRBV10-3|17|TRBD1
CAISAAGTGGPNYGYTF
TGTGCCATCAGTGCCGCTGGGACAGGGGGGCCTAACTATGGCTACACCTTC
>.|TRBJ1-1|TRBV2|14|TRBD1
CASRGQGRNTEAFF
TGTGCCAGTCGCGGACAGGGGAGGAACACTGAAGCTTTCTTT
>.|TRBJ1-1|TRBV5-4|13|.
CASSLLDWQEAFF
TGTGCCAGCAGCTTGCTTGATTGGCAGGAAGCTTTCTTT
>.|TRBJ1-1|TRBV15|13|.
CATSSTGNTEAFF
TGTGCCACCAGCAGTACAGGGAACACTGAAGCTTTCTTT
>.|TRBJ1-2|TRBV27|16|.
CASSTLEGFPNYGYTF
TGTGCCAGCAGTACATTAGAGGGTTTTCCTAACTATGGCTACACCTTC
>.|TRBJ1-1|TRBV2|14|.
CASSEMKRPGEAFF
TGTGCCAGCAGTGAAATGAAAAGGCCAGGTGAAGCTTTCTTT
>.|TRBJ2-2|TRBV5-6|13|.
CASSFPATGELFF
TGTGCCAGCAGCTTCCCCGCCACCGGGGAGCTGTTTTTT
>.|TRBJ2-1|TRBV14|18|.
CASSQGGGGWNSYNEQFF
TGTGCCAGCAGCCAAGGGGGCGGAGGGTGGAACTCCTACAATGAGCAGTTCTTC
>few|TRBJ2-5|TRBV6-5|15|.
CASSYGGGVQETQYF
TGTGCCAGCAGTTACGGCGGCGGCGTACAAGAGACCCAGTACTTC
>.|TRBJ2-7|TRBV27|13|.
CASSLQQGYEQYF
TGTGCCAGCAGTCTACAACAGGGTTACGAGCAGTACTTC
>.|TRBJ1-2|TRBV29-1|15|.
CSVNLPSQSGYGYTF
TGCAGCGTTAACCTTCCCTCCCAGTCGGGATACGGCTACACCTTC
>.|TRBJ2-3|TRBV2|15|TRBD2
CANAAGGPSTDTQYF
TGTGCCAACGCCGCGGGGGGGCCTAGCACAGATACGCAGTATTTT
>.|TRBJ2-5|TRBV7-9|12|TRBD2
CAEGGLGETQYF
TGTGCTGAGGGAGGGTTAGGAGAGACCCAGTACTTC
>few|TRBJ2-1|TRBV13|15|.
CASSFRGSSYNEQFF
TGTGCCAGCAGCTTTCGGGGGAGCTCCTACAATGAGCAGTTCTTC
>.|TRBJ2-7|TRBV5-1|14|.
CASSLGDFSYEQYF
TGCGCCAGCAGCCTGGGGGACTTCTCCTACGAGCAGTACTTC
>.|TRBJ2-2|TRBV25-1|13|.
CASSREVSGELFF
TGTGCCAGCTCTAGGGAGGTTTCCGGGGAGCTGTTTTTT
>.|TRBJ2-7|TRBV7-9|15|.
CASSSLMGSSYEQYF
TGTGCCAGCAGTTCTTTAATGGGTTCCTCCTACGAGCAGTACTTC
>.|TRBJ2-7|TRBV7-9|13|TRBD1
CASSTGVAYEQYF
TGTGCCAGCAGCACAGGGGTTGCCTACGAGCAGTACTTC
>.|TRBJ1-4|TRBV29-1|12|.
CSVEDPGVGLFF
TGCAGCGTTGAAGATCCAGGAGTTGGGCTGTTTTTT
>few|TRBJ2-1|TRBV19|15|.
CASCQKAHSYNEQFF
TGTGCCAGCTGTCAAAAGGCTCACTCCTACAATGAGCAGTTCTTC
>.|TRBJ2-7|TRBV7-9|12|.
CASSADFYEQYF
TGTGCCAGCAGCGCGGACTTCTACGAGCAGTACTTC
>.|TRBJ2-5|TRBV9|13|.
CASSVGWPETQYF
TGTGCCAGCAGCGTAGGTTGGCCGGAGACCCAGTACTTC
>few|TRBJ1-2|TRBV27|15|TRBD1
CASSLGQGPYYGYTF
TGTGCCAGCAGTCTGGGACAGGGGCCTTACTATGGCTACACCTTC
>.|TRBJ2-5|TRBV27|13|TRBD2
CASRSGGGETQYF
TGTGCCAGCAGAAGCGGGGGAGGGGAGACCCAGTACTTC
>.|TRBJ2-7|TRBV9|15|.
CASSVEGSPPYEQYF
TGTGCCAGCAGCGTAGAGGGCAGTCCACCGTACGAGCAGTACTTC
>.|TRBJ2-2|TRBV10-2|14|TRBD1
CASLDRVGTGELFF
TGCGCCAGTCTGGACAGGGTGGGCACCGGGGAGCTGTTTTTT
>once|TRBJ1-2|TRBV29-1|11|.
CSVVVGTGYTF
TGCAGCGTTGTGGTGGGGACTGGCTACACCTTC